The clone carrying this TCR beta chain was detected a few times. Its antigen remains unknown. The study team obtained lesional scalp punch biopsies and peripheral blood from alopecia areata patients. As the sequencing template, cDNA was produced by extracting RNA and reverse transcribing it. The assay was immunoSEQ multiplex PCR, and TCRdb's table has in-frame clones only and misses some. The sample records about 130,000 clones, about 49% being singletons. The data were obtained in a study of CD8+ T cells in alopecia areata. In the study overall: Tofacitinib administration persisted for 6 to 18 months, succeeded by 6 months off drug. Notes on the study in general: Especially in alopecia totalis/universalis, lesional scalp showed greater clonality than normal scalp did.

This CDR3 region has 15 residues. The germline V gene encodes CDR1 MNHNY and CDR2 SVGAGI (reference sequence). Trimming took 0 bases from V and 2 from J, leaving 9 bases between them. Source: CD8+ T cells sorted from blood, taken at week 0. This chain joins TRBV6-6 and TRBJ2-3; no firm D call. The source is a human donor with alopecia areata. The CDR3 sequence: CASSYSGNSTDTQYF. CDR3 coding DNA: TGTGCCAGCAGTTACTCGGGAAACTCCACAGATACGCAGTATTTT.